The 2 T cell receptor beta chains below all came from one sample that was sequenced in a study of blood T cell repertoires in COVID-19. Clones were sequenced by immunoSEQ multiplex PCR, and TCRdb holds only the in-frame ones, with some missing. The repertoire holds some 120,000 clones, with around 82% as singletons. Sequenced material: peripheral blood. The receptors were sampled from a woman in her thirties who had recovered from COVID-19.

The V gene is TRBV2, the J gene TRBJ2-5; TRBD2 is a possible D gene (5 bases). Trimming removed 7 bases from V and 2 bases from J, with 17 bases in between. Per the germline V gene, CDR1 is SNHLY and CDR2 is FYNNEI. CDR3 length: 15 residues. The CDR3 bases are TGTGCCAGCAAGGAATCAAGCGGATGGCAAGAGACCCAGTACTTC. Translating it yields CASKESSGWQETQYF.

This clone showed up just once. This sequence joins TRBV5-1 and TRBJ1-1, with D tentatively TRBD1 (5 bases). CDR1 is SGHRS and CDR2 is YFSETQ in the germline V gene. This CDR3 has 15 amino acids. The V and J ends lost 4 bases and 3 bases respectively, with 16 bases between them. CDR3 residues: CASSHGQSGDTEAFF. CDR3 DNA sequence: TGCGCCAGCAGCCACGGACAATCCGGTGACACTGAAGCTTTCTTT.